This T cell receptor (beta chain) is from a study of T cell responses to AZD1222 COVID-19 vaccine. The CDR3 consists of 15 residues. V lost 5 bases, J lost 4 bases, and 9 bases stayed unmatched. Germline V gene data show CDR1 as SGHDT and CDR2 as YYEEEE. Sequencing was performed with immunoSEQ multiplex PCR; in TCRdb, only in-frame clones are kept and a portion is missing. The sample has about 180,000 clones; 80% to 90% are singletons. Overall study results and limits: Regions 160-218 and 743-854 held dominance among vaccine-associated CD4 TCRs, which spanned spike. The donor cohort was predominantly white British with a female majority, and clonal diversity may have been underestimated.

About this clone itself: Its antigen is undetermined.

The V and J genes are TRBV5-6 and TRBJ1-2; 9 nucleotides match TRBD1. The receptor comes from an adult who received the MenACWY meningococcal vaccine as a control. The material sequenced was peripheral blood, taken 28 days after the second dose of the MenACWY control vaccine. CDR3 nucleotides: TGTGCCAGCAGATACACCGGGACAGGGATCTATGGCTACACCTTC. Translating it yields CASRYTGTGIYGYTF.